One sample yielded the 21 T cell receptor beta chains listed below, sequenced in a study of cytomegalovirus exposure and HLA in healthy donors. TCRdb keeps only in-frame clones here, not all; method: immunoSEQ multiplex PCR. In the table there are fewer than 250,000 clones, around nine tenths of which are singletons. Sequencing was carried out using PBMCs. Receptor source: a man between 18 and 29 years old in good health and CMV-seronegative.

The chain employs TRBV4-1 and TRBJ2-7; a possible D gene is TRBD1 (6 bases). Looked up from germline, CDR1 is MGHRA and CDR2 is YSYEKL. The V end lost 3 bases, the J end lost 3 bases, and 12 bases lay between the germline ends. The CDR3 has 14 residues. CDR3 coding DNA: TGCGCCAGCAGCCACCGGACAGCTAGCTACGAGCAGTACTTC. It codes for CASSHRTASYEQYF.

The rearrangement uses TRBV6-1 and TRBJ1-6, with 8 bases fitting TRBD1. Germline V lookup: CDR1 MNHNS, CDR2 SASEGT. V was clipped by 0 bases and J by 8 bases; unmatched bases: 3. The CDR3 is made up of 15 amino acids. The CDR3 DNA follows: TGTGCCAGCAGTGAAGCGGGACAGGTCTATTCACCCCTCCACTTT. Amino acids: CASSEAGQVYSPLHF.

This chain links TRBV5-3 with TRBJ2-2; TRBD2 matches at 9 bases. TRBV5-3 has ORF status, its function being uncertain. The V and J ends lost 4 bases and 6 bases, in that order; junction bases with no gene match: 16. This CDR3 region has 18 residues. The CDR3 sequence is CARSLTPPLAGKAGELFF. The CDR3 coding sequence is TGTGCCAGAAGCCTTACTCCGCCTCTAGCGGGAAAGGCCGGGGAGCTGTTTTTT.

The chain links TRBV6-5 to TRBJ2-7; the D gene is possibly TRBD2 (5 bases). The CDR3 covers 14 residues. The germline V and J ends were trimmed by 8 bases and 3 bases, with 17 bases remaining between them. Germline assignment: CDR1 MNHEY and CDR2 SVGAGI. CDR3 bases: TGTGCCAGCCGGGATTTGACTAACGACTACGAGCAGTACTTC. Translation gives CASRDLTNDYEQYF.

This clone has a handful of counts. The rearrangement uses TRBV21-1 and TRBJ2-5; the DNA was not used to check the table's D call, TRBD1. TRBV21-1 is deemed a pseudogene. The CDR3 length is 13 residues. This CDR3 reads CASTPARGETQYF. The CDR3 DNA follows: TGTGCCAGCACGCCAGCCAGGGGAGAGACCCAGTACTTC.

V and J are TRBV9 and TRBJ2-7, with D unclear. This CDR3 is 13 amino acids long. The germline gives CDR1 SGDLS, CDR2 YYNGEE. The V end lost 0 bases, the J end lost 3 bases, and 7 bases lay between the germline ends. CDR3 in DNA: TGTGCCAGCAGCGTAGAGGCAGGCTACGAGCAGTACTTC. Amino acid sequence: CASSVEAGYEQYF.

The chain combines TRBV5-4 with TRBJ2-5; 13 nucleotides line up with TRBD2. Losses at the gene ends were 5 bases for V and 2 bases for J; bases not matched to a gene: 6. Germline lookup yields CDR1 SGHNT and CDR2 YYREEE (reference sequence). CDR3 length: 16 residues. The CDR3 spells CASSPGLAGVQETQYF. In DNA, the CDR3 is TGTGCCAGCAGTCCCGGACTAGCGGGGGTACAAGAGACCCAGTACTTC.

The V call is TRBV5-8, the J call TRBJ2-3; TRBD1 is a possible D gene (6 bases). Trimming stripped 2 bases from V and 0 bases from J, with 10 bases between. The CDR3 is 15 residues long. Germline-derived CDR1 and CDR2 are SGHTS and YDEGEE. CDR3 nucleotides: TGTGCCAGCAGCTTCCAGGGGCCAAGCACAGATACGCAGTATTTT. This codes for CASSFQGPSTDTQYF.

V is TRBV2 and J is TRBJ2-7, with D possibly being TRBD2 (6 bases). The germline gives CDR1 SNHLY, CDR2 FYNNEI. Trimming took 8 bases from V and 5 from J, leaving 16 bases between them. The CDR3 runs to 13 residues. CDR3 amino acids: CASGLWRENEQYF. The CDR3 DNA sequence: TGTGCCAGCGGGTTGTGGAGGGAGAACGAGCAGTACTTC. The variable domain in full, completed from reference TRBV2 and TRBJ2-7, reads EPEVTQTPSHQVTQMGQEVILRCVPISNHLYFYWYRQILGQKVEFLVSFYNNEISEKSEIFDDQFSVERPDGSNFTLKIRSTKLEDSAMYFCASGLWRENEQYFGPGTRLTVT.

Note on this clone: Other nucleotide sequences from this sample produce the same CDR3. This rearrangement joins TRBV11-2 to TRBJ2-7; no clear D. Looked up from germline, CDR1 is SGHAT and CDR2 is FQNNGV. Trimming stripped 1 base from V and 2 bases from J, with 6 bases between. This CDR3 region has 13 residues. The CDR3 sequence is CASSLGQTYEQYF. For the CDR3, the DNA is TGTGCCAGCAGCTTAGGGCAGACCTACGAGCAGTACTTC.

The genes are TRBV18 and TRBJ1-5; D gene ambiguous. Trimming shortened V by 0 bases and J by 9 bases, and 12 bases separated the two germline ends. The CDR3 length is 14 residues. From germline, CDR1 is KGHSH and CDR2 LQKENI. The CDR3 nucleotides are TGTGCCAGCTCACCACCAGGGCAAGAGGGGCCCCAGCATTTT. It specifies CASSPPGQEGPQHF.

This rearrangement joins TRBV7-9 to TRBJ2-1, with 8 bases lining up with TRBD2. The CDR3 runs to 17 residues. CDR1 is SEHNR, CDR2 FQNEAQ, per germline (reference sequence). Trimming cost V 1 base and J 7 bases; bases outside gene matches: 12. The CDR3 loop is CASSLGLGSGSWNEQFF. CDR3 nucleotide sequence: TGTGCCAGCAGCTTAGGCCTGGGGAGCGGGAGCTGGAATGAGCAGTTCTTC.

This sequence joins TRBV6-6 and TRBJ1-3, with D possibly TRBD1 on 5 matching bases. Germline V CDR1 and CDR2: MNHNY, SVGAGI (reference sequence). V was shortened by 10 bases and J by 2 bases, with 9 bases between the two germline ends. The CDR3 spans 12 residues. The chain's CDR3 is CATRAAGNTIYF. CDR3 in DNA: TGTGCCACCAGGGCGGCTGGAAACACCATATATTTT.

The chain has TRBV7-3 and TRBJ1-2, with no clear D. Germline V gene data show CDR1 as SGHTA and CDR2 as FQGTGA. The CDR3 is 14 amino acids. V was trimmed by 6 bases and J by 4 bases, leaving 15 bases between them. The CDR3 spells CASSPLRSSYGYTF. The CDR3 DNA reads as TGTGCCAGCAGTCCACTGCGGAGTTCCTATGGCTACACCTTC.

V usage is TRBV6-5 and J usage is TRBJ1-5; 7 positions match TRBD1. CDR3 length equals 15 residues. Germline V gene lookup returns CDR1 MNHEY and CDR2 SVGAGI. Germline trimming cut 5 bases from V and 0 bases from J; bases unmatched to any gene: 4. This chain's CDR3 is CASSQGTVSNQPQHF. The CDR3 nucleotides read TGTGCCAGCAGTCAAGGGACAGTTAGCAATCAGCCCCAGCATTTT.

The sample holds one count of this clone. This chain links TRBV4-1 with TRBJ1-4; D is perhaps TRBD1 (6 bases). CDR3 length equals 14 residues. CDR1 and CDR2 from the germline V gene are MGHRA and YSYEKL. V was clipped by 5 bases and J by 8 bases, with 15 bases between them. In DNA form, the CDR3 reads TGCGCCAGCAGCACCTCAGGGGTTTGGGAAAAACTGTTTTTT. Residues: CASSTSGVWEKLFF.

This chain connects TRBV25-1 to TRBJ2-7, with 8 bases identical to TRBD2. The V and J ends lost 0 bases and 7 bases, in that order; junction bases with no gene match: 8. CDR1 is MGHDK, CDR2 SYGVNS, per germline. The CDR3 has 15 residues. The CDR3 protein is CASSEYQGGRKEQYF. The CDR3 DNA follows: TGTGCCAGCAGTGAATATCAAGGCGGGAGGAAAGAGCAGTACTTC.

The genes are TRBV4-1 and TRBJ2-1; 7 bases align to TRBD2. The CDR3 extends over 15 amino acids. The germline CDR1 and CDR2 sequences are MGHRA and YSYEKL. Germline trimming cut 3 bases from V and 4 bases from J; bases unmatched to any gene: 6. The CDR3 DNA follows: TGCGCCAGCAGCCACCTAGCGGAACCGTACAATGAGCAGTTCTTC. Translating gives CASSHLAEPYNEQFF.

The chain employs TRBV6-5 and TRBJ1-4, with a weak D call TRBD1 (5 bases). Germline assignment: CDR1 MNHEY and CDR2 SVGAGI. Trimming removed 0 bases at V and 8 bases at J, with 16 bases between. This CDR3 has 16 residues. CDR3 sequence reads: CASSYSVGASGEKLFF. The CDR3 DNA reads TGTGCCAGCAGTTACTCGGTAGGGGCCAGTGGCGAAAAACTGTTTTTT.

The chain employs TRBV4-2 and TRBJ1-2, with TRBD1 matching 11 bases. The junction had 7 bases not matched to a gene; V was cut back by 0 bases and J by 7 bases. This CDR3 contains 16 residues. Germline CDR1 LGHNA, CDR2 YNFKEQ. The CDR3 reads CASSQDTGQGAIGYTF. The CDR3 coding sequence is TGTGCCAGCAGCCAAGATACAGGACAGGGGGCAATTGGCTACACCTTC.

The rearrangement links TRBV19 to TRBJ2-7; a possible D gene is TRBD1 (6 bases). The CDR3 is 13 residues long. Trimming stripped 5 bases from V and 0 bases from J, with 8 bases between. Germline CDR1 reads LNHDA; CDR2 reads SQIVND (reference sequence). As DNA, the CDR3 is TGTGCCAGTAGTCAGGGGAGCTCCTACGAGCAGTACTTC. Residues: CASSQGSSYEQYF.